Presented here are 28 T cell receptor beta chains from one specimen sequenced in a study of identical twins. TCRdb independently ran MiXCR on the 5' RACE reads; one entry per CDR3 protein. Among roughly 290,000 distinct CDR3 sequences listed, approximately 8% were seen once. The sample also formed part of further work on yellow fever vaccine responses in identical twins.

The sequenced sample was memory (CD45RO+) T cells sorted from blood. These receptors were taken from a woman younger than 35 in good health.

This clonotype has only a few counts. V usage is TRBV4-1 and J usage is TRBJ2-5, with 9 bases identical to TRBD2. The V and J ends lost 0 bases and 4 bases, in that order; junction bases with no gene match: 6. CDR3 length equals 16 residues. In germline, CDR1 is MGHRA, CDR2 YSYEKL. This CDR3 reads CASSQDARGGGETQYF. DNA for the CDR3: TGCGCCAGCAGCCAAGATGCGCGGGGGGGCGGAGAGACCCAGTACTTC.

The chain combines TRBV20-1 with TRBJ2-7, with a weak D call TRBD1 (5 bases). In germline, CDR1 is DFQATT, CDR2 SNEGSKA (reference sequence). Trimming left V 1 base short and J 4 bases short, with 11 bases between. CDR3 length: 13 amino acids. CDR3 loop: CSARGGRVYEQYV. The CDR3 nucleotides read TGCAGTGCTAGAGGCGGCAGGGTATACGAGCAGTACGTC.

This clonotype showed up many times. The chain combines TRBV11-2 with TRBJ1-5; 12 nucleotides match TRBD1. The CDR3 totals 15 residues. After removal of 5 bases from V and 5 bases from J, the junction contained 4 bases not matched to a gene. The germline V gene has CDR1 SGHAT and CDR2 FQNNGV. CDR3: CASSLGTGGYQPQHF. Written as DNA, the CDR3 is TGTGCCAGCAGCCTTGGGACAGGGGGCTATCAGCCCCAGCATTTT.

This clonotype has ten or more counts. V gene TRBV7-9 combines with J gene TRBJ1-4; 7 nucleotides match TRBD1. CDR1 is SEHNR and CDR2 is FQNEAQ in the germline V gene (reference sequence). V trimming: 5 bases; J trimming: 1 base; junction bases outside the gene matches: 7. The CDR3 contains 16 residues. The CDR3 DNA reads as TGTGCCAGCAGCCGTGCCGACAGGGTAACTAATGAAAAACTGTTTTTT. It translates to CASSRADRVTNEKLFF.

The sample holds many counts of this clonotype. This chain uses TRBV5-1 with TRBJ2-1; 10 nucleotides line up with TRBD1. Per the germline V gene, CDR1 is SGHRS and CDR2 is YFSETQ. V shed 4 bases and J 6 bases; nucleotides not matched to a gene: 19. This CDR3 has 19 residues. The CDR3 nucleotides read TGCGCCAGCAGCCTGCGGGACAGGGGTGGCGAGCGGGTCTTCAATGAGCAGTTCTTC. As protein: CASSLRDRGGERVFNEQFF.

V and J are TRBV6-1 and TRBJ1-6, with D unclear. CDR1 and CDR2 (germline): MNHNS, SASEGT. CDR3 length equals 15 residues. V dropped 2 bases and J dropped 7 bases, with 12 bases sitting between them. CDR3 region: CASSEMALLNSPLHF. The CDR3 DNA reads TGTGCCAGCAGTGAAATGGCTCTTTTAAATTCACCCCTCCACTTT.

This clonotype occurred a few times. The rearrangement uses TRBV7-7 and TRBJ2-2, with a tentative D call TRBD1 (5 bases). The CDR3 is 13 residues long. From germline, CDR1 is SSHAT and CDR2 FNYEAQ (reference sequence). V dropped 6 bases and J dropped 4 bases, with 9 bases sitting between them. The DNA of the CDR3 is TGTGCCAGCAGGGCAGGGTTCACCGGGGAGCTGTTTTTT. Translating gives CASRAGFTGELFF. The whole variable domain, remainder taken from reference TRBV7-7 and TRBJ2-2, is GAGVSQSPRYKVTKRGQDVTLRCDPISSHATLYWYQQALGQGPEFLTYFNYEAQPDKSGLPSDRFSAERPEGSISTLTIQRTEQRDSAMYRCASRAGFTGELFFGEGSRLTVL.

This clonotype showed up many times. The CDR3 here is CASSYGDTEAFF. CDR3 coding DNA: TGCGCCAGCAGCTACGGGGACACTGAAGCTTTCTTT. The rearrangement links TRBV5-1 to TRBJ1-1; D is ambiguous. Germline CDR1 is SGHRS and CDR2 is YFSETQ. Trimming removed 3 bases from V and 3 bases from J, with 6 bases in between. This CDR3 contains 12 residues.

The rearrangement uses TRBV5-1 and TRBJ2-3; 10 bases are a match to TRBD1. Germline assignment: CDR1 SGHRS and CDR2 YFSETQ. V trimming: 4 bases; J trimming: 3 bases; junction bases outside the gene matches: 8. The CDR3 consists of 16 residues. The CDR3 coding sequence is TGCGCCAGCAGCGGAGGACAGGGGGGGAGTACAGATACGCAGTATTTT. It translates to CASSGGQGGSTDTQYF.

This clonotype was found many times. This chain uses TRBV12-3 or TRBV12-4 with TRBJ2-5, with 7 bases that match TRBD2. The CDR3 extends over 15 amino acids. Losses at the gene ends were 4 bases for V and 2 bases for J; bases not matched to a gene: 7. CDR3 sequence (DNA): TGTGCCAGCAGTTCCAGCGGGACTGTGCAAGAGACCCAGTACTTC. The encoded protein is CASSSSGTVQETQYF.

V gene TRBV9 combines with J gene TRBJ2-2; tentatively, D is TRBD2 (6 bases). CDR1 and CDR2 from the germline V gene are SGDLS and YYNGEE. V was trimmed by 1 base and J by 1 base, leaving 11 bases between them. The CDR3 sequence is 16 residues long. CDR3 DNA sequence: TGTGCCAGCAGCGTATTGCGGGACCAGAACACCGGGGAGCTGTTTTTT. Translation gives CASSVLRDQNTGELFF.

This clonotype was found many times. The V and J genes are TRBV12-3 or TRBV12-4 and TRBJ2-1, with a possible D match to TRBD1 (5 bases). V lost 4 bases, J lost 9 bases, and 19 bases lay in between. This CDR3 is 15 amino acids long. The CDR3 is CASSSNRLGPSEQFF. DNA for the CDR3: TGTGCCAGCAGTTCAAACAGGTTGGGCCCCAGTGAGCAGTTCTTC.

This clonotype showed up just a few times. The CDR3 sequence is CASSPFKREGYNEQFF. Here the CDR3 DNA reads TGTGCCAGCTCACCATTTAAGCGGGAGGGTTACAATGAGCAGTTCTTC. The rearrangement uses TRBV18 and TRBJ2-1, with 10 bases that match TRBD2. J gave up 4 bases and V 2 bases, and 5 bases lay outside the gene matches. CDR3 size: 16 residues. CDR1 KGHSH and CDR2 LQKENI come from the germline V gene. The entire variable domain, with the rest obtained from reference TRBV18 and TRBJ2-1, is as follows: NAGVMQNPRHLVRRRGQEARLRCSPMKGHSHVYWYRQLPEEGLKFMVYLQKENIIDESGMPKERFSAEFPKEGPSILRIQQVVRGDSAAYFCASSPFKREGYNEQFFGPGTRLTVL.

This clonotype appeared a few times. The V gene is TRBV20-1, the J gene TRBJ1-5; tentative D call: TRBD1 (5 bases). This CDR3 region has 15 residues. The germline V and J ends were trimmed by 0 bases and 5 bases, with 14 bases remaining between them. Germline values: CDR1 DFQATT, CDR2 SNEGSKA (reference sequence). CDR3 nucleotide sequence: TGCAGTGCTAGAGATAACCGCAGGGACTATCAGCCCCAGCATTTT. Protein product: CSARDNRRDYQPQHF.

This clonotype was found a few times. The chain has TRBV5-1 and TRBJ2-5, with 8 bases fitting TRBD2. Germline V lookup: CDR1 SGHRS, CDR2 YFSETQ. J was trimmed by 4 bases and V by 5 bases; bases with no gene match: 10. The CDR3 is 15 residues long. CDR3 region: CASRGGLLAGETQYF. Here the CDR3 DNA reads TGCGCCAGCAGGGGGGGCCTGCTAGCGGGAGAGACCCAGTACTTC.

This sequence joins TRBV7-2 and TRBJ2-1; D is possibly TRBD1 (6 bases). The ends were cut back, 2 bases at V and 9 bases at J, with 11 bases in the middle. Germline loops: CDR1 SGHTA, CDR2 FQGNSA. CDR3 length: 13 residues. The DNA of the CDR3 is TGTGCCAGCAGCTTACCAGGGGCGTTTGAGCAGTTCTTC. Protein: CASSLPGAFEQFF.

Only a few counts were recorded for this clonotype. The genes are TRBV18 and TRBJ2-7, with 9 nucleotides matching TRBD1. Trimming took 3 bases from V and 4 from J; bases not matched to a gene: 7. Germline CDR1 KGHSH, CDR2 LQKENI. This CDR3 comprises 15 residues. CDR3 DNA: TGTGCCAGCTCACCCACGACAGGGGGTTTTTACGAGCAGTACTTC. Translation gives CASSPTTGGFYEQYF.

This clonotype came up a few times. The chain has TRBV27 and TRBJ1-6; D perhaps matches TRBD1 (5 bases). Germline V gene sequence: CDR1 MNHEY, CDR2 SMNVEV (reference sequence). The ends were cut back, 2 bases at V and 8 bases at J, with 16 bases in the middle. This CDR3 contains 16 residues. Here the CDR3 reads CASSLGVWTIHSPLHF. CDR3 sequence (DNA): TGTGCCAGCAGTTTAGGGGTCTGGACAATCCATTCACCCCTCCACTTT.

This clonotype was seen only a few times. This chain connects TRBV6-4 to TRBJ2-1; possible D gene TRBD1, 7 bases. There are 15 residues in the CDR3. CDR1 is MRHNA and CDR2 is SNTAGT in the germline V gene. V was clipped by 3 bases and J by 1 base, with 10 bases between them. For the CDR3, the DNA is TGTGCCAGCAGTGAGCAGGGGGGATCCTACAATGAGCAGTTCTTC. Translation gives CASSEQGGSYNEQFF.

CDR3 in amino acids: CASSRDSSKSNTEAFF. The CDR3 DNA reads TGTGCCAGCAGCCGGGACAGCTCCAAATCAAACACTGAAGCTTTCTTT. This sequence joins TRBV5-5 and TRBJ1-1; 7 bases align to TRBD1. Germline-derived CDR1 and CDR2 are SGHKS and YYEKEE (reference sequence). CDR3 length: 16 residues. The junction had 11 bases not matched to a gene; V was cut back by 4 bases and J by 2 bases.

This clonotype was detected only a few times. This rearrangement joins TRBV19 to TRBJ2-5, with 10 bases that match TRBD2. V gave up 3 bases and J gave up 5 bases; unmatched junction bases: 9. The CDR3 consists of 16 residues. Germline values: CDR1 LNHDA, CDR2 SQIVND (reference sequence). CDR3 sequence reads: CASSIASGRAGETQYF. CDR3 in DNA: TGTGCCAGTAGTATCGCCAGCGGGAGGGCCGGGGAGACCCAGTACTTC.

This sequence joins TRBV28 and TRBJ2-1; TRBD2 agrees at 8 bases. The CDR3 length is 15 residues. Germline V gene lookup returns CDR1 MDHEN and CDR2 SYDVKM. V shed 6 bases and J 5 bases; nucleotides not matched to a gene: 9. The CDR3 reads CASSLGGGPHNEQFF. The CDR3 DNA reads TGTGCCAGCAGCCTGGGCGGGGGGCCGCACAATGAGCAGTTCTTC.

This clonotype was observed a few times. The chain has TRBV5-1 and TRBJ2-3; TRBD2 agrees at 11 bases. This CDR3 spans 16 amino acids. V trimming: 7 bases; J trimming: 4 bases; junction bases outside the gene matches: 11. CDR1 SGHRS and CDR2 YFSETQ come from the germline V gene. The CDR3 nucleotides read TGCGCCAGCGGACCTGTTAGCGGGGGGGCTGCAGATACGCAGTATTTT. Encoded protein: CASGPVSGGAADTQYF.

The V gene is TRBV5-5, the J gene TRBJ1-5; D not resolved. The CDR3 spans 13 residues. In germline, CDR1 is SGHKS, CDR2 YYEKEE (reference sequence). V lost 4 bases, J lost 5 bases, and 10 bases lay in between. CDR3 protein: CASSQLWDQPQHF. CDR3 nucleotide sequence: TGTGCCAGCAGCCAGTTGTGGGATCAGCCCCAGCATTTT.

CDR3 region: CASSPSGREGLRDTQYF. The CDR3, as DNA: TGTGCCAGCAGCCCATCCGGGCGGGAGGGCCTTAGAGATACGCAGTATTTT. The chain links TRBV3-1 to TRBJ2-3; 9 bases are shared with TRBD2. V was clipped by 4 bases and J by 5 bases; unmatched bases: 13. Germline-derived CDR1 and CDR2 are LGHDT and YNNKEL (reference sequence). This CDR3 is built from 17 residues.

This clonotype was seen a few times. The rearrangement uses TRBV11-1 and TRBJ2-1; 9 bases are shared with TRBD2. Germline CDR1 and CDR2: SGHAT and FQDESV (reference sequence). Unmatched junction bases numbered 14, after V lost 3 bases and J lost 5 bases. The CDR3 extends over 18 amino acids. The CDR3 DNA sequence: TGTGCCAGCAGCTTTCCCCAGACTAGCGGTCCCGGGGACAATGAGCAGTTCTTC. Protein: CASSFPQTSGPGDNEQFF.

The sample holds a few counts of this clonotype. The chain uses TRBV5-6 and TRBJ2-5; TRBD2 matches at 9 bases. The J segment lost 5 bases and the V segment lost 3 bases, leaving 11 bases of the junction unmatched. Germline CDR1 reads SGHDT; CDR2 reads YYEEEE. This CDR3 has 16 residues. The CDR3 loop reads CASSSPGLAGGETQYF. The CDR3 nucleotides read TGTGCCAGCAGCTCGCCGGGACTAGCAGGGGGGGAGACCCAGTACTTC.

In its sample, this clonotype was seen many times. The V gene is TRBV5-1, the J gene TRBJ2-3, with TRBD2 as a possible D gene (5 bases). CDR3 size: 15 residues. Trimming cost V 4 bases and J 3 bases, with 15 bases left between them. Germline CDR1 SGHRS, CDR2 YFSETQ. CDR3 coding DNA: TGCGCCAGCAGCGGAGACGGGGAGAGAACAGATACGCAGTATTTT. Protein product: CASSGDGERTDTQYF.